What follows are 32 T cell receptor beta chains derived from one specimen sequenced in a study of cytomegalovirus exposure and HLA in healthy donors. PCR was performed using 60 Vbeta and 13 Jbeta primers. Profiled with immunoSEQ multiplex PCR; TCRdb holds only in-frame clones, not every one. The profile shows approximately 200,000 clones, roughly 85% of them singletons. Sample: PBMCs. The origin of the receptors is a woman aged 45-65 years in good health and CMV-seronegative.

The rearrangement links TRBV10-2 to TRBJ1-2; possible D gene TRBD1, 5 bases. The CDR3 loop spans 14 amino acids. The germline CDR1 and CDR2 sequences are WSHSY and SAAADI. Trimming cost V 2 bases and J 1 base, with 8 bases left between them. In DNA, the CDR3 is TGCGCCAGCAGTGAGGGACACCTTAACTATGGCTACACCTTC. Translation gives CASSEGHLNYGYTF.

The CDR3 sequence: CSVGLAGSYEQYF. For the CDR3, the DNA is TGCAGCGTTGGACTAGCGGGCTCCTACGAGCAGTACTTC. The chain employs TRBV29-1 and TRBJ2-7; 10 nucleotides line up with TRBD2. The CDR3 is 13 amino acids. Germline CDR1 is SQVTM and CDR2 is ANQGSEA. Germline trimming cut 4 bases from V and 0 bases from J; bases unmatched to any gene: 0.

DNA for the CDR3: TGTGCCAGCTCAGGACAGTTTGTCTACGAGCAGTACTTC. Its translation: CASSGQFVYEQYF. The chain couples TRBV18 to TRBJ2-7, with TRBD1 as a possible D gene (6 bases). The germline V gene encodes CDR1 KGHSH and CDR2 LQKENI. This CDR3 spans 13 amino acids. V gave up 5 bases and J gave up 3 bases, with 11 bases separating them.

The chain links TRBV14 to TRBJ2-1; 12 nucleotides align to TRBD2. The CDR3 has 16 amino acids. The V segment lost 4 bases and the J segment 10 bases; nucleotides outside the gene matches: 11. The germline CDR1 and CDR2 sequences are SGHDN and FVKESK. CDR3 protein: CASSPILAGGTKEQFF. In DNA form, the CDR3 reads TGTGCCAGCAGCCCCATACTAGCGGGAGGAACGAAGGAGCAGTTCTTC.

The chain recombines TRBV13 with TRBJ2-1; 8 bases are a match to TRBD2. The CDR3 has 15 amino acids. From germline, CDR1 is PRHDT and CDR2 FYEKMQ (reference sequence). V was pared by 4 bases and J by 9 bases, with 11 bases of the junction left unmatched. This chain's CDR3 is CASSSPGTRFGEQFF. CDR3 sequence (DNA): TGTGCCAGCAGCTCGCCCGGGACTAGGTTTGGTGAGCAGTTCTTC. The full variable domain, with the rest looked up from reference TRBV13 and TRBJ2-1, is AAGVIQSPRHLIKEKRETATLKCYPIPRHDTVYWYQQGPGQDPQFLISFYEKMQSDKGSIPDRFSAQQFSDYHSELNMSSLELGDSALYFCASSSPGTRFGEQFFGPGTRLTVL.

The genes are TRBV28 and TRBJ2-7; the D gene is possibly TRBD1 (6 bases). Germline CDR1 MDHEN, CDR2 SYDVKM. Trimming took 8 bases from V and 6 from J, leaving 14 bases between them. This CDR3 spans 12 amino acids. This CDR3 reads CASGIRGLEQYF. The DNA for the CDR3 is TGTGCCAGCGGAATCAGGGGCCTCGAGCAGTACTTC.

CDR3 amino acids: CASSQRTAGDTEAFF. In nucleotides, the CDR3 is TGCGCCAGCAGCCAAAGAACGGCAGGGGACACTGAAGCTTTCTTT. This rearrangement joins TRBV4-1 to TRBJ1-1; maybe TRBD1 (6 bases). The CDR3 is 15 amino acids. Germline V gives CDR1 MGHRA, CDR2 YSYEKL. The V gene lost 2 bases and the J gene lost 3 bases, with 13 bases spanning the gap.

The chain is built from TRBV5-6 and TRBJ1-1; TRBD1 matches 9 bases. The CDR3 is 16 residues long. Germline loops: CDR1 SGHDT, CDR2 YYEEEE. V trimming: 0 bases; J trimming: 6 bases; junction bases outside the gene matches: 9. The CDR3 coding sequence is TGTGCCAGCAGCTTGGCCGGGACAGGGAGTCGGTCTGAAGCTTTCTTT. As protein: CASSLAGTGSRSEAFF.

As for this clone: This specimen includes other DNA sequences encoding the same CDR3. The gene calls are TRBV20-1 and TRBJ1-2; no reliable D call. V lost 3 bases and J lost 8, with 10 bases in between. Germline CDR1 DFQATT, CDR2 SNEGSKA (reference sequence). CDR3 length: 11 amino acids. The CDR3 sequence: CSASTGLGYTF. The CDR3 nucleotides are TGCAGTGCTAGTACTGGGCTCGGCTACACCTTC.

The rearrangement joins TRBV18 to TRBJ2-1, with TRBD2 identical over 16 bases. V gave up 6 bases and J gave up 7 bases; unmatched junction bases: 6. This CDR3 is 16 amino acids long. CDR1 is KGHSH, CDR2 LQKENI, per germline. CDR3 in amino acids: CASSGTSGRAANEQFF. The CDR3 DNA reads TGTGCCAGCTCGGGGACTAGCGGGAGGGCCGCAAATGAGCAGTTCTTC. The complete variable domain, with remaining parts taken from reference TRBV18 and TRBJ2-1, reads NAGVMQNPRHLVRRRGQEARLRCSPMKGHSHVYWYRQLPEEGLKFMVYLQKENIIDESGMPKERFSAEFPKEGPSILRIQQVVRGDSAAYFCASSGTSGRAANEQFFGPGTRLTVL.

This clone has just one count. The rearrangement joins TRBV11-1 to TRBJ2-5; no firm D call. V was clipped by 7 bases and J by 4 bases, with 10 bases between them. This CDR3 has 12 amino acids. Germline assignment: CDR1 SGHAT and CDR2 FQDESV (reference sequence). Here the CDR3 reads CASKLVGETQYF. The CDR3 nucleotides read TGTGCCAGCAAGCTGGTCGGAGAGACCCAGTACTTC. The complete variable domain, with remaining parts taken from reference TRBV11-1 and TRBJ2-5, reads EAEVAQSPRYKITEKSQAVAFWCDPISGHATLYWYRQILGQGPELLVQFQDESVVDDSQLPKDRFSAERLKGVDSTLKIQPAELGDSAMYLCASKLVGETQYFGPGTRLLVL.

The chain has TRBV19 and TRBJ1-5; no firm D call. V was clipped by 6 bases and J by 2 bases, with 11 bases between them. Germline V gene data show CDR1 as LNHDA and CDR2 as SQIVND (reference sequence). CDR3 length equals 14 residues. In nucleotides, the CDR3 is TGTGCCAGTAGGACACGAGGGCGCAATCAGCCCCAGCATTTT. Amino acid sequence: CASRTRGRNQPQHF.

This clone was counted only a few times. The rearrangement joins TRBV5-6 to TRBJ2-2; D possibly corresponds to TRBD2 (5 bases). The CDR3 is 16 residues long. Trimming stripped 0 bases from V and 4 bases from J, with 13 bases between. Germline V gives CDR1 SGHDT, CDR2 YYEEEE. The CDR3 spells CASSLAGSGPTGELFF. In nucleotides, the CDR3 is TGTGCCAGCAGCTTGGCCGGAAGCGGACCCACCGGGGAGCTGTTTTTT.

This clone was picked up one time. J is TRBJ2-5 and V is TRBV7-3; TRBD1 is a possible D gene (5 bases). From germline, CDR1 is SGHTA and CDR2 FQGTGA. The CDR3 length is 14 residues. Trimming stripped 5 bases from V and 5 bases from J, with 15 bases between. The CDR3 DNA reads TGTGCCAGCAGCCCCCGTGGGGCGCGGGAGACCCAGTACTTC. Residues: CASSPRGARETQYF.

This chain links TRBV6-1 with TRBJ2-7; TRBD2 matches at 9 bases. In germline, CDR1 is MNHNS, CDR2 SASEGT. The CDR3 is 15 amino acids. V lost 3 bases, J lost 1 base, and 4 bases stayed unmatched. Written as DNA, the CDR3 is TGTGCCAGCAGTGAGGCAAGCGGGAGGTCCTACGAGCAGTACTTC. Encoded protein: CASSEASGRSYEQYF.

J is TRBJ2-5 and V is TRBV4-1, with 11 nucleotides matching TRBD1. CDR3 size: 18 residues. Germline values: CDR1 MGHRA, CDR2 YSYEKL. With 0 bases clipped from V and 4 bases from J, the junction kept 10 bases outside the gene matches. The DNA of the CDR3 is TGCGCCAGCAGCCAAGATCGTTCCGGGACAGGGGGAAGAGAGACCCAGTACTTC. Translation gives CASSQDRSGTGGRETQYF.

This clone has more than one count but fewer than ten. This CDR3 reads CAISDPTGEGSTDTQYF. CDR3 DNA sequence: TGTGCCATCAGTGACCCGACAGGGGAAGGGAGCACAGATACGCAGTATTTT. The J gene is TRBJ2-3, the V gene TRBV10-3; 8 bases align to TRBD1. V lost 3 bases and J lost 0; bases outside the gene matches: 8. CDR3 size: 17 residues. The germline gives CDR1 ENHRY, CDR2 SYGVKD.

This clone was recorded a few times. V and J are TRBV28 and TRBJ1-1, with D possibly TRBD1 on 5 matching bases. The CDR3 length is 15 residues. The V end was cut by 6 bases, the J end by 1 base, with 15 bases between. Germline V gene lookup returns CDR1 MDHEN and CDR2 SYDVKM. CDR3 in amino acids: CASSGAGTGNTEAFF. CDR3 in DNA: TGTGCCAGCAGCGGCGCGGGGACGGGGAACACTGAAGCTTTCTTT.

This chain uses TRBV4-2 with TRBJ1-2; TRBD1 is a possible D gene (5 bases). Germline CDR1 reads LGHNA; CDR2 reads YNFKEQ. With 1 base removed from V and 0 bases from J, the gap between germline ends came to 12 bases. The CDR3 contains 16 residues. The CDR3 coding sequence is TGTGCCAGCAGCCAAGGTGGGGCGGAGACTAACTATGGCTACACCTTC. It is translated as CASSQGGAETNYGYTF.

V is TRBV5-4 and J is TRBJ2-1; D not certain. V was clipped by 4 bases and J by 4 bases, with 12 bases between them. This CDR3 is built from 14 residues. Germline V gene sequence: CDR1 SGHNT, CDR2 YYREEE (reference sequence). This chain's CDR3 is CASSPGGAYNEQFF. CDR3 coding DNA: TGTGCCAGCAGCCCCGGCGGCGCATACAATGAGCAGTTCTTC. Variable domain in full (rest from reference TRBV5-4 and TRBJ2-1): ETGVTQSPTHLIKTRGQQVTLRCSSQSGHNTVSWYQQALGQGPQFIFQYYREEENGRGNFPPRFSGLQFPNYSSELNVNALELDDSALYLCASSPGGAYNEQFFGPGTRLTVL.

This chain connects TRBV11-2 to TRBJ2-2; D is possibly TRBD2 (5 bases). There are 18 residues in the CDR3. V shed 2 bases and J shed 3 bases, with 19 bases lying between them. The germline V gene encodes CDR1 SGHAT and CDR2 FQNNGV. The chain's CDR3 is CASSLKVRAGPDTGELFF. CDR3 in DNA: TGTGCCAGCAGCTTAAAGGTTCGGGCGGGTCCAGACACCGGGGAGCTGTTTTTT.

With respect to this clone: The same CDR3 can be traced to other DNA sequences in this sample. The chain combines TRBV5-6 with TRBJ2-2, with 9 bases that match TRBD2. The CDR3 totals 16 residues. CDR1 is SGHDT, CDR2 YYEEEE, per germline. The V gene end was trimmed by 4 bases and the J gene end by 5 bases; junction bases not matched to a gene: 9. In DNA, the CDR3 is TGTGCCAGCAGCCTATGGACTAGCGCCGGGACCGGGGAGCTGTTTTTT. Translating gives CASSLWTSAGTGELFF.

This chain uses TRBV7-7 with TRBJ2-1; 8 positions match TRBD1. The J segment lost 8 bases and the V segment lost 7 bases, leaving 16 bases of the junction unmatched. Germline V lookup: CDR1 SSHAT, CDR2 FNYEAQ (reference sequence). The CDR3 length is 16 residues. The CDR3 coding sequence is TGTGCCAGCACTAAAAGTCCGGGACAGGATTGGGATGAGCAGTTCTTC. Protein product: CASTKSPGQDWDEQFF.

CDR3 DNA: TGTGCCAGCAGTTACACTCGGGCTGAAGCTTTCTTT. Translating gives CASSYTRAEAFF. The chain couples TRBV6-6 to TRBJ1-1; D remains ambiguous. V was shortened by 2 bases and J by 6 bases, with 7 bases between the two germline ends. The germline gives CDR1 MNHNY, CDR2 SVGAGI (reference sequence). There are 12 residues in the CDR3.

This clone occurred a few times. V is TRBV19 and J is TRBJ2-4; D remains unclear. The V and J ends lost 4 bases and 1 base respectively, with 5 bases between them. This CDR3 is 13 amino acids long. CDR1 is LNHDA and CDR2 is SQIVND in the germline V gene (reference sequence). The CDR3 protein is CASSSSAKNIQYF. The CDR3 nucleotides read TGTGCCAGTAGTAGTAGTGCCAAAAACATTCAGTACTTC.

This clone was picked up one time. The gene calls are TRBV28 and TRBJ2-4; D not certain. The ends were cut back, 7 bases at V and 0 bases at J, with 13 bases in the middle. The CDR3 has 15 residues. CDR1 is MDHEN, CDR2 SYDVKM, per germline. The CDR3 DNA reads TGTGCCAGCACTTTCGATCCGGGAGCCAAAAACATTCAGTACTTC. This sequence encodes CASTFDPGAKNIQYF. Complete variable domain (other parts from reference TRBV28 and TRBJ2-4): DVKVTQSSRYLVKRTGEKVFLECVQDMDHENMFWYRQDPGLGLRLIYFSYDVKMKEKGDIPEGYSVSREKKERFSLILESASTNQTSMYLCASTFDPGAKNIQYFGAGTRLSVL.

J is TRBJ2-7 and V is TRBV30; 7 bases map to TRBD2. This CDR3 has 12 amino acids. Germline CDR1 reads GTSNPN; CDR2 reads SVGIG (reference sequence). Trimming removed 0 bases from V and 5 bases from J; junction bases left unmatched: 1. CDR3 loop: CAWSVRGDEQYF. DNA for the CDR3: TGTGCCTGGAGTGTACGGGGGGACGAGCAGTACTTC.

The chain links TRBV6-6 to TRBJ2-7, with 7 bases lining up with TRBD1. The trim removed 6 bases at V and 0 bases at J, leaving 8 bases unmatched. Per germline, CDR1 MNHNY and CDR2 SVGAGI (reference sequence). There are 15 residues in the CDR3. This CDR3 is CASRIRQGPSYEQYF. CDR3 nucleotides: TGTGCCAGCAGAATCAGACAGGGCCCCTCCTACGAGCAGTACTTC.

This clone was counted a few times. J is TRBJ1-1 and V is TRBV10-3, with 8 bases aligning to TRBD1. V was clipped by 7 bases and J by 2 bases; unmatched bases: 3. The germline V gene encodes CDR1 ENHRY and CDR2 SYGVKD. The CDR3 runs 13 residues. CDR3 in DNA: TGTGCCATCACCGGACAGGGTAACACTGAAGCTTTCTTT. Its translation: CAITGQGNTEAFF.

The genes are TRBV18 and TRBJ1-1; D is possibly TRBD1 (5 bases). Trimming stripped 2 bases from V and 3 bases from J, with 10 bases between. Per the germline V gene, CDR1 is KGHSH and CDR2 is LQKENI. The CDR3 sequence is 14 residues long. The CDR3 DNA reads TGTGCCAGCTCACCAGTGACCAGGGACACTGAAGCTTTCTTT. Protein product: CASSPVTRDTEAFF.

The rearrangement uses TRBV29-1 and TRBJ2-2; tentatively, D is TRBD1 (6 bases). Germline CDR1 SQVTM, CDR2 ANQGSEA. The V gene lost 5 bases and the J gene lost 3 bases, with 7 bases spanning the gap. CDR3 length: 12 amino acids. CDR3 coding DNA: TGCAGCGTTCACAGGGACACCGGGGAGCTGTTTTTT. This gives the protein CSVHRDTGELFF.

V is TRBV28 and J is TRBJ1-1; D unresolved. This CDR3 comprises 12 residues. Trimming left V 7 bases short and J 0 bases short, with 6 bases between. Per germline, CDR1 MDHEN and CDR2 SYDVKM. CDR3 loop: CASNNLNTEAFF. Written as DNA, the CDR3 is TGTGCCAGCAACAATCTGAACACTGAAGCTTTCTTT.